Listed below are T cell receptor beta chains from one sample, sequenced in a study of shared clonotypes between healthy human individuals. Sequencing used immunoSEQ multiplex PCR; TCRdb keeps in-frame clones, though not all of them. The sample includes some 1,100,000 clones, around 82% seen only once; the top ten take 0.5% to 0.6%. The sample taken for sequencing was memory CD4+ T cells from PBMCs. These receptors all stem from a man between 18 and 29 years old in good health. Some clones in this sample may be carry-over from other donors' samples. The conserved cysteine and the conserved F or W are not part of the CDR3 here. The order of the fields is CDR3 protein, J gene, V gene.

CDR3aa: ASSPMSGLYNEQF; j_gene: TRBJ2-1; v_gene: TRBV18
CDR3aa: ASSDGRGTGELF; j_gene: TRBJ2-2; v_gene: TRBV2
CDR3aa: ASSGTGLEKLF; j_gene: TRBJ1-4; v_gene: TRBV6-1
CDR3aa: ASSRPDGGYT; j_gene: TRBJ1-2; v_gene: TRBV19
CDR3aa: ASSPLGGERTEAF; j_gene: TRBJ1-1; v_gene: TRBV5-1
CDR3aa: ASSESQGWIDTIY; j_gene: TRBJ1-3; v_gene: TRBV6-1
CDR3aa: ASSERPTDTQY; j_gene: TRBJ2-3; v_gene: TRBV6-1
CDR3aa: ASSLSGGNTYEQY; j_gene: TRBJ2-7; v_gene: TRBV27
CDR3aa: ASNANPGQNYGYT; j_gene: TRBJ1-2; v_gene: TRBV7-9
CDR3aa: ATSRPGGPHEQY; j_gene: TRBJ2-7; v_gene: TRBV15
CDR3aa: ASSQELAFDEQY; j_gene: TRBJ2-7; v_gene: TRBV4-3
CDR3aa: ASSPRRGDGNTIY; j_gene: TRBJ1-3; v_gene: TRBV18
CDR3aa: ASSSGPRDPSDYGYT; j_gene: TRBJ1-2; v_gene: TRBV11-2
CDR3aa: ASSFLRRDSNQPQH; j_gene: TRBJ1-5; v_gene: TRBV2
CDR3aa: ASSNWGFTEQF; j_gene: TRBJ2-1; v_gene: TRBV2
CDR3aa: ASSRMRSAAYEQY; j_gene: TRBJ2-7; v_gene: TRBV28
CDR3aa: ASSTGRVNTGELF; j_gene: TRBJ2-2; v_gene: TRBV5-5
CDR3aa: ASSVWGSSYNEQF; j_gene: TRBJ2-1; v_gene: TRBV9
CDR3aa: ASSRPGTGIYNEQF; j_gene: TRBJ2-1; v_gene: TRBV28
CDR3aa: ASSFSGTGYEQY; j_gene: TRBJ2-7; v_gene: TRBV5-6
CDR3aa: ASSFGDRNEQY; j_gene: TRBJ2-7; v_gene: TRBV5-1
CDR3aa: ASSGGRGSTDTQY; j_gene: TRBJ2-3; v_gene: TRBV2
CDR3aa: ASGGGGFYNEQF; j_gene: TRBJ2-1; v_gene: TRBV9
CDR3aa: ASSDNSPGYEQY; j_gene: TRBJ2-7; v_gene: TRBV6-1
CDR3aa: ASSHLNPYSWQY; j_gene: TRBJ2-7; v_gene: TRBV23-1
CDR3aa: ASSEQDSSAGYT; j_gene: TRBJ1-2; v_gene: TRBV7-9
CDR3aa: ASSRGQGWADTQY; j_gene: TRBJ2-3; v_gene: TRBV4-3
CDR3aa: ASNGGSGRAGYEQY; j_gene: TRBJ2-7; v_gene: TRBV5-1
CDR3aa: ASSEALGTLQY; j_gene: TRBJ2-3; v_gene: TRBV6-1
CDR3aa: ASSLPDGPSEAF; j_gene: TRBJ1-1; v_gene: TRBV5-1
CDR3aa: ASSPDLGLAAPSY; j_gene: TRBJ2-3; v_gene: TRBV11-2
CDR3aa: ASSQDGEQY; j_gene: TRBJ2-7; v_gene: TRBV4-1
CDR3aa: ASSLTHYEQY; j_gene: TRBJ2-7; v_gene: TRBV7-2
CDR3aa: ASSKQIQETQY; j_gene: TRBJ2-5; v_gene: TRBV28
CDR3aa: ASSGTGGYEQF; j_gene: TRBJ2-1; v_gene: TRBV9
CDR3aa: ASSAREGYT; j_gene: TRBJ1-2; v_gene: TRBV9
CDR3aa: ASSPGGVKTQY; j_gene: TRBJ2-5; v_gene: TRBV9
CDR3aa: ASSSRTGPGGEQY; j_gene: TRBJ2-7; v_gene: TRBV6-6
CDR3aa: ASTTTGENTEAF; j_gene: TRBJ1-1; v_gene: TRBV5-1
CDR3aa: ASSTRGSGANVLT; j_gene: TRBJ2-6; v_gene: TRBV28
CDR3aa: ASGRQAGGGYNEQF; j_gene: TRBJ2-1; v_gene: TRBV9
CDR3aa: ASARDPEKLF; j_gene: TRBJ1-4; v_gene: TRBV6-6
CDR3aa: ASSVSQGATGELF; j_gene: TRBJ2-2; v_gene: TRBV9